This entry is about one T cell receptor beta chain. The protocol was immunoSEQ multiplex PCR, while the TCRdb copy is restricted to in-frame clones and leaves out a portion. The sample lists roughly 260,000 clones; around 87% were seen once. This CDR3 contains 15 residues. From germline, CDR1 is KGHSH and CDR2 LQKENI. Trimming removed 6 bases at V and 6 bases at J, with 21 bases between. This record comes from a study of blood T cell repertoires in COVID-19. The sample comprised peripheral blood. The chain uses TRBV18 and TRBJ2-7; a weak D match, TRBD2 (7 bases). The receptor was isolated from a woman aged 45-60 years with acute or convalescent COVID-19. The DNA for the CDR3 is TGTGCCAGCTCCCCCAGGGGTTTGGGGGGGCTCGAGCAGTACTTC. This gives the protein CASSPRGLGGLEQYF.